What follows are 19 T cell receptor beta chains derived from one specimen sequenced in a study of tumor and adjacent non-tumor tissue in lung cancer. A modified ARM-PCR protocol with three rounds of nested PCR amplified TCRbeta. TCRdb itself ran the multiplex PCR reads through MiXCR, one entry per CDR3 protein. The top ten hold approximately 25% of the sample, which has roughly 200,000 distinct CDR3 sequences, approximately 74% seen once. The template was RNA from unsorted bulk tissue. The specimen sequenced was lung tumor tissue. All receptors derive from a man aged 55 to 70 with non-small cell lung cancer.

The chain joins TRBV12-3 or TRBV12-4 to TRBJ2-3; TRBD2 aligns across 11 bases. Trimming cost V 7 bases and J 3 bases; bases outside gene matches: 6. The CDR3 totals 15 residues. This chain's CDR3 is CASIGTSGLTDTQYF. CDR3 sequence (DNA): TGTGCCAGCATTGGGACTAGCGGTCTTACAGATACGCAGTATTTT.

Regarding this clonotype: The junction departs from the called germline gene at one end, perhaps through a read error. This chain joins TRBV5-1 and TRBJ2-7, with 8 bases identical to TRBD1. CDR1 and CDR2 from the germline V gene are SGHRS and YFSETQ. The CDR3 runs to 13 residues. CDR3 in amino acids: CASSFGQGGQQYF. Here the CDR3 DNA reads TGCGCCAGCAGCTTCGGACAGGGCGGGCAGCAATACTTC.

Points on this clonotype: Relative to the germline gene, one junction end is altered; a read error may explain this. The V and J genes are TRBV20-1 and TRBJ1-1; D is undetermined. CDR1 is DFQATT and CDR2 is SNEGSKA in the germline V gene (reference sequence). This CDR3 is built from 11 residues. The CDR3: CSASSATESFF. Here the CDR3 DNA reads TGCAGTGCTAGTTCGGCCACTGAATCTTTCTTT.

A remark on this clonotype: One end of the junction varies from germline; a read error may be responsible. The rearrangement links TRBV29-1 to TRBJ1-2; D is ambiguous. This CDR3 spans 13 amino acids. From germline, CDR1 is SQVTM and CDR2 ANQGSEA. This CDR3 reads CSAEWVQPYGYTF. CDR3 nucleotide sequence: TGTAGCGCTGAGTGGGTGCAACCCTATGGCTACACCTTC.

By share of the sample, this clonotype is medium-sized. This rearrangement joins TRBV20-1 to TRBJ1-4; D is unclear. The CDR3 is made up of 13 amino acids. The V end was cut by 4 bases, the J end by 8 bases, with 14 bases between. Germline CDR1 and CDR2: DFQATT and SNEGSKA (reference sequence). The CDR3 DNA follows: TGCAGTGCTACGCCACGGGTTAGGGAAAAACTGTTTTTT. It translates to CSATPRVREKLFF.

A word on this clonotype: Germline and junction disagree at one end, which may indicate a read error. The chain links TRBV20-1 to TRBJ1-2, with a tentative D call TRBD1 (5 bases). Germline CDR1 is DFQATT and CDR2 is SNEGSKA (reference sequence). The CDR3 is 13 residues long. The CDR3 nucleotides are TGCAGTACTAGAGACCCTGAGGGGTATGTCTACACCTTC. It is translated as CSTRDPEGYVYTF.

A single count supports this clonotype. Given the absence of the conserved phenylalanine or tryptophan at the CDR3 end, a read error is likely. The chain couples TRBV11-2 to TRBJ1-2; D unresolved. V gave up 0 bases and J gave up 3 bases, with 11 bases separating them. The CDR3 loop spans 15 amino acids. The germline V gene has CDR1 SGHAT and CDR2 FQNNGV. CDR3 loop: CASSLDLGQDYGYTL. The CDR3 DNA reads as TGTGCCAGCAGCTTAGACCTCGGGCAAGACTATGGCTACACCTTA.

This clonotype has only one observation. This chain connects TRBV6-1 to TRBJ1-1; no clear D. The CDR3 covers 14 residues. V dropped 5 bases and J dropped 13 bases, with 23 bases sitting between them. The V gene's germline CDR1 is MNHNS and CDR2 SASEGT. DNA of the CDR3: TGTGCCAGCAGTATTGGTTTTTCGAACACTGCAGTTTTCTTT. Residues: CASSIGFSNTAVFF.

Only a few counts were recorded for this clonotype. The CDR3 DNA reads as TGCGCCAGCAGCCAAGATCGTGTGGGATCCGAGCAGTACTTC. Residues: CASSQDRVGSEQYF. The chain is built from TRBV4-1 and TRBJ2-7; D remains unclear. The V end lost 0 bases, the J end lost 6 bases, and 12 bases lay between the germline ends. CDR1 MGHRA and CDR2 YSYEKL come from the germline V gene. The CDR3 spans 14 residues.

V and J are TRBV4-3 and TRBJ1-1; D is unclear. The CDR3 extends over 17 amino acids. Per the germline V gene, CDR1 is LGHNA and CDR2 is YSLEER. V was clipped by 4 bases and J by 5 bases, with 23 bases between them. CDR3 sequence reads: CASSLDVPGSSRTEAFF. In nucleotides, the CDR3 is TGCGCCAGCAGCCTAGACGTTCCGGGCAGTTCGAGAACTGAAGCTTTCTTT.

The genes are TRBV11-3 and TRBJ2-4; D gene uncertain. V gave up 5 bases and J gave up 7 bases, with 12 bases separating them. Germline CDR1 reads SGHNT; CDR2 reads YENEEA. This CDR3 has 13 residues. The CDR3 sequence is CASSRILKNIQYF. In DNA, the CDR3 is TGTGCCAGCAGCCGGATACTTAAGAACATTCAGTACTTC.

This clonotype was seen once. The junction and the germline gene differ at one end; a read error may be behind it. The V gene is TRBV12-3 or TRBV12-4, the J gene TRBJ1-1; TRBD1 matches 7 bases. This CDR3 spans 14 amino acids. The CDR3 DNA sequence: TGTTCCAGCAGACCCCAGGGGGGTGTCACTGAAGCTTTCTTT. This sequence encodes CSSRPQGGVTEAFF.

This clonotype was found once. Possible read error: a much larger clone is one base away. This chain joins TRBV6-1 and TRBJ2-4; 9 bases line up with TRBD1. CDR1 and CDR2 (germline): MNHNS, SASEGT. This CDR3 spans 18 amino acids. In DNA, the CDR3 is TGTGCCAGCACCCGCCGGGACAGGGAACTCGTAGCCAAAAACGTTCAGTACTTC. It yields the protein CASTRRDRELVAKNVQYF.

Comments on this clonotype: This likely comes from a read error, as the CDR3 has no conserved phenylalanine or tryptophan at its end. The V call is TRBV11-1, the J call TRBJ2-1; 12 nucleotides match TRBD2. Germline CDR1 and CDR2: SGHAT and FQDESV (reference sequence). The CDR3 extends over 16 amino acids. CDR3 protein: CASSLLAGGIYNGQFY. In nucleotides, the CDR3 is TGTGCCAGCAGCCTACTAGCGGGGGGAATCTACAATGGGCAGTTCTAC.

Points on this clonotype: A much bigger clone sits one base away, suggesting this may be a read error. V is TRBV6-2 or TRBV6-3 and J is TRBJ2-7; no clear D gene. The germline V and J ends were trimmed by 7 bases and 4 bases, with 20 bases remaining between them. Germline CDR1 reads MNHEY; CDR2 reads SVGEGT. The CDR3 sequence is 15 residues long. CDR3 sequence: CASTDPITRRYEQYF. The DNA of the CDR3 is TGTGCCAGCACCGACCCGATTACCCGAAGGTACGAGCAGTACTTC.

Comment on this clonotype: At one of its ends the junction is not consistent with the germline gene, which may arise from a read error. V usage is TRBV6-5 and J usage is TRBJ1-1; D is unclear. Germline lookup yields CDR1 MNHEY and CDR2 SVGAGI. The CDR3 contains 16 residues. The CDR3, as DNA: TGTGCCAGGAGTTACGCTCATGGAGGTTTCGGCACTGAAGCTTTCTTT. Translation gives CARSYAHGGFGTEAFF.

There are many counts of this clonotype. V usage is TRBV20-1 and J usage is TRBJ1-1; D is undetermined. In germline, CDR1 is DFQATT, CDR2 SNEGSKA (reference sequence). The CDR3 runs 14 residues. Trimming pared 2 bases from V and 1 base from J, leaving 11 bases between. The CDR3 is CSARPLRTNTEAFF. The CDR3 DNA reads as TGCAGTGCTAGACCCCTGCGGACGAACACTGAAGCTTTCTTT.

This chain connects TRBV11-1 to TRBJ2-3, with D tentatively TRBD2 (6 bases). Germline CDR1 and CDR2: SGHAT and FQDESV (reference sequence). The CDR3 has 15 amino acids. The V end lost 6 bases, the J end lost 2 bases, and 15 bases lay between the germline ends. The CDR3 region is CASSLRGRNTDTQYF. For the CDR3, the DNA is TGTGCCAGCAGTCTTAGAGGGAGGAACACAGATACGCAGTATTTT.

The chain carries TRBV4-1 and TRBJ2-5, with D tentatively TRBD2 (6 bases). The CDR3 totals 16 residues. Trimming took off 5 bases at V and 1 base at J, with 17 bases between the two ends. Germline CDR1 MGHRA, CDR2 YSYEKL. In DNA form, the CDR3 reads TGCGCCAGCAGCTCATCGGGAGTACGGCCCCAAGAGACCCAGTACTTC. Translation: CASSSSGVRPQETQYF.